This T cell receptor beta chain comes out of a study of T cells in Graves' hyperthyroidism and ophthalmopathy. Findings and limits, study-wide: Blood also showed most of the thyroid clonotypes that were expanded above 0.001.

The TCR beta CDR3 regions underwent amplification using RNA transcripts as the source. An initial round of RT-PCR targeting the TCR CDR3 relied on the HTBI primer set. TCRdb recomputed calls from the multiplex PCR reads with MiXCR, one row per CDR3 protein. The data contain 660,000 or so distinct CDR3 sequences, roughly 20% of them seen just once; the ten biggest clones take up more than 30%. There are a few counts of this clonotype. Its antigen remains unidentified. This CDR3 spans 13 amino acids. In germline, CDR1 is SEHNR, CDR2 FQNEAQ (reference sequence). The V end was cut by 6 bases, the J end by 5 bases, with 13 bases between. Fresh 10 ml peripheral blood yielded PBMCs.

V and J are TRBV7-9 and TRBJ2-5; D perhaps matches TRBD2 (6 bases). The origin of this receptor is a man aged 25-40 years with Graves' ophthalmopathy. Material: blood. CDR3 sequence: CASRSGLRETQYF. CDR3 bases: TGTGCCAGCAGGTCGGGACTCCGGGAGACCCAGTACTTC.